One and the same sample provided the 14 T cell receptor beta chains below, sequenced in a study of cytomegalovirus exposure and HLA in healthy donors. The study ran its PCR with 60 Vbeta and 13 Jbeta primers. Using immunoSEQ multiplex PCR, the repertoire was profiled, and TCRdb retains in-frame clones only, with some absent. This sample has 210,000 or so clones, with around 89% found just once. Input material: PBMCs. These receptors were obtained from a woman between 18 and 29 years old in good health and CMV-seronegative.

The CDR3 sequence: CASSLAGSGGDPYEQYF. The CDR3 nucleotides are TGTGCCAGCAGCTTGGCCGGGTCCGGCGGAGATCCCTACGAGCAGTACTTC. J is TRBJ2-7 and V is TRBV5-7; D is undetermined. TRBV5-7 falls under the ORF class, with uncertain function. This CDR3 region has 17 residues. Trimming cost V 0 bases and J 2 bases, with 18 bases left between them.

This chain joins TRBV29-1 and TRBJ1-2, with D possibly matching TRBD1 (5 bases). CDR1 and CDR2 (germline): SQVTM, ANQGSEA. The CDR3 extends over 12 amino acids. CDR3 sequence: CSGVAGGGGYTF. The CDR3 coding sequence is TGCAGTGGAGTCGCGGGCGGGGGTGGCTACACCTTC.

The CDR3 DNA follows: TGTGCCAGCAGCTTAGTGCTAGCGGGCCGGGACGAGCAGTACTTC. It yields the protein CASSLVLAGRDEQYF. This chain links TRBV7-9 with TRBJ2-7; 8 nucleotides match TRBD2. This CDR3 is built from 15 residues. V was pared by 1 base and J by 5 bases, with 7 bases of the junction left unmatched. Germline values: CDR1 SEHNR, CDR2 FQNEAQ (reference sequence). The variable domain in full, completed from reference TRBV7-9 and TRBJ2-7, reads DTGVSQNPRHKITKRGQNVTFRCDPISEHNRLYWYRQTLGQGPEFLTYFQNEAQLEKSRLLSDRFSAERPKGSFSTLEIQRTEQGDSAMYLCASSLVLAGRDEQYFGPGTRLTVT.

This chain links TRBV2 with TRBJ1-6; 9 positions match TRBD1. The length of the CDR3 is 13 residues. Germline CDR1 and CDR2: SNHLY and FYNNEI. Losses at the gene ends were 7 bases for V and 10 bases for J; bases not matched to a gene: 5. The CDR3 spells CASKRTGASPLHF. CDR3 nucleotide sequence: TGTGCCAGCAAAAGGACAGGGGCCTCACCCCTCCACTTT. The full variable domain, with the rest looked up from reference TRBV2 and TRBJ1-6, is EPEVTQTPSHQVTQMGQEVILRCVPISNHLYFYWYRQILGQKVEFLVSFYNNEISEKSEIFDDQFSVERPDGSNFTLKIRSTKLEDSAMYFCASKRTGASPLHFGNGTRLTVT.

This clone was observed a single time. The chain joins TRBV18 to TRBJ2-3; 9 nucleotides agree with TRBD2. CDR3 length: 17 residues. Germline V lookup: CDR1 KGHSH, CDR2 LQKENI. J lost 4 bases, V lost 0 bases, and 8 bases had no gene match. DNA for the CDR3: TGTGCCAGCTCACCACCGGGGTCGGCGGGAGGGCCAGATACGCAGTATTTT. It yields the protein CASSPPGSAGGPDTQYF.

This sequence joins TRBV6-6 and TRBJ2-7; 7 bases map to TRBD1. CDR3 size: 16 residues. In germline, CDR1 is MNHNY, CDR2 SVGAGI (reference sequence). The ends lost 9 bases at V and 1 base at J; junction bases unmatched: 15. CDR3 sequence: CASLRLRGNPSYEQYF. The CDR3 DNA reads as TGTGCCAGTTTGAGGCTCAGGGGGAATCCGTCCTACGAGCAGTACTTC.

This rearrangement joins TRBV4-1 to TRBJ1-4, with TRBD1 identical over 8 bases. Germline-derived CDR1 and CDR2 are MGHRA and YSYEKL. CDR3 length: 15 residues. The ends lost 4 bases at V and 4 bases at J; junction bases unmatched: 5. The CDR3 DNA reads as TGCGCCAGCAGCCTTCGGACAGGGAATAATGAAAAACTGTTTTTT. Encoded protein: CASSLRTGNNEKLFF.

The chain uses TRBV5-3 and TRBJ2-5; TRBD1 agrees at 10 bases. TRBV5-3 counts as an open reading frame of uncertain function. J gave up 0 bases and V 10 bases, and 18 bases lay outside the gene matches. This CDR3 is built from 18 residues. The CDR3 bases are TGTGCCGGGTCCGACAGGGGGCCCTTTTTTTTATACCAAGAGACCCAGTACTTC. It yields the protein CAGSDRGPFFLYQETQYF.

The gene calls are TRBV4-3 and TRBJ1-1; D remains ambiguous. There are 14 residues in the CDR3. Germline assignment: CDR1 LGHNA and CDR2 YSLEER. Between the trimmed V and J ends, which lost 0 bases and 10 bases, there was a span of 15 bases. In DNA, the CDR3 is TGCGCCAGCAGCCAAGACATCACCACGCCAGGAGCTTTCTTT. Its translation is CASSQDITTPGAFF.

This sequence joins TRBV13 and TRBJ2-3, with TRBD2 matching over 8 bases. The length of the CDR3 is 16 residues. CDR1 PRHDT and CDR2 FYEKMQ come from the germline V gene (reference sequence). Trimming at V came to 1 base and at J to 2 bases, leaving 5 bases not matched to a gene. The CDR3 DNA is TGTGCCAGCAGCTTAGATCCTAGCGGGCACACAGATACGCAGTATTTT. This translates into CASSLDPSGHTDTQYF.

This clone occurred once. The rearrangement joins TRBV9 to TRBJ2-5; 7 bases are shared with TRBD1. Germline V gene data show CDR1 as SGDLS and CDR2 as YYNGEE. CDR3 length: 14 residues. With 4 bases clipped from V and 2 bases from J, the junction kept 5 bases outside the gene matches. The CDR3, as DNA: TGTGCCAGCAGCCTTCGACAGGGTCAAGAGACCCAGTACTTC. It yields the protein CASSLRQGQETQYF.

The chain uses TRBV5-1 and TRBJ2-3; TRBD1 aligns across 8 bases. The ends lost 4 bases at V and 5 bases at J; junction bases unmatched: 9. The CDR3 contains 15 residues. In germline, CDR1 is SGHRS, CDR2 YFSETQ. DNA for the CDR3: TGCGCCAGCAGCCCGGGACAGGAGGGTCAAGATACGCAGTATTTT. Translated, it gives CASSPGQEGQDTQYF.

The chain couples TRBV5-4 to TRBJ2-5; D uncertain. This CDR3 is 15 amino acids long. Germline V gene sequence: CDR1 SGHNT, CDR2 YYREEE (reference sequence). V was cut by 4 bases and J by 4 bases, with 17 bases left in between. The CDR3 DNA reads TGTGCCAGCAGCCCCAAAGGTTCGGGTATAGAGACCCAGTACTTC. Encoded protein: CASSPKGSGIETQYF.

The J gene is TRBJ1-1, the V gene TRBV18; 8 bases align to TRBD1. CDR3 length equals 15 residues. Germline V lookup: CDR1 KGHSH, CDR2 LQKENI. The trim removed 6 bases at V and 1 base at J, leaving 7 bases unmatched. The chain's CDR3 is CASSPDRGPNTEAFF. Here the CDR3 DNA reads TGTGCCAGCTCGCCCGACAGGGGCCCGAACACTGAAGCTTTCTTT.